This record concerns one T cell receptor (beta chain) sequence. Its antigen remains unknown. The record originates from a study of cytomegalovirus exposure and HLA in healthy donors. Study context: Membership in the Caucasian-associated ancestry cluster was found for around 85% of fewer than 450 genotyped donors. Findings of the study overall: The number of N-insertions in an Asian-associated ancestry cluster was reportedly below the 666-donor mean in a later analysis. In an earlier analysis, most TCR beta V segments were productive about 87% or about 30% of the time. Another analysis was done later, and it associated approximately 17,000 TCR beta sequences with HLA alleles at 0.05 false discovery rate.

PCR primers comprised 60 Vbeta and 13 Jbeta primers. The data were produced by immunoSEQ multiplex PCR, yet TCRdb's version contains in-frame clones alone and is incomplete. The data contain about 200,000 clones, roughly 85% of them singletons. The TCR was taken from a male donor in good health and CMV-seronegative. The sequencing sample was made of PBMCs.

Here the CDR3 reads CASSFGGRTGLYEQYF. CDR3 coding DNA: TGCGCCAGCAGCTTTGGCGGGAGAACCGGCCTTTACGAGCAGTACTTC. V usage is TRBV5-1 and J usage is TRBJ2-7, with 7 bases matching TRBD2. V lost 2 bases, J lost 4 bases, and 12 bases stayed unmatched. CDR1 and CDR2 from the germline V gene are SGHRS and YFSETQ. The CDR3 runs 16 residues.